This record covers a single TCR beta chain. The target of this receptor is not known. Base qualities were left out, and no much larger clone turns up one base away. TCRbeta CDR3 regions were amplified from genomic DNA by means of the immunoSEQ Assay, a bias-controlled multiplex PCR. In the original analysis: The number of nucleated cells in each sample was estimated by amplification of reference gene primers within the assay. To quantify the absolute abundance of each unique TCRbeta CDR3 rearrangement, sequence reads were collapsed and filtered. For each sample, productive Simpson clonality was calculated as the square root of Simpson's diversity index over productive rearrangements. This is the immuneACCESS table as TCRdb keeps it, with only in-frame sequences that have V and J called. A part of the clones is gone; compared with another copy, unresolved V genes explain less than half, and the rest is unexplained. V and J calls plus clone size are reproduced from that table; the DNA served to infer D and trimming. A total of approximately 440,000 clones appear in this sample, around 91% of them only once. The ten largest clones take up approximately 0.65% of the sample.

Deletion took 3 bases off V and 0 bases off J, with a span of 12 bases between the germline ends. According to the germline V gene (reference sequence), CDR1 reads MNHEY and CDR2 reads SMNVEV. The CDR3 starts with the cysteine, ends with the phenylalanine, and has 16 residues. Only the CDR3 DNA is retained, 48 bases long and in frame from the first base. The entry originates in a study of blood T cell repertoires in COVID-19 (TCRdb year 2020). Context from the whole study: Samples from collaborators originated in the United States, Italy and Spain and spanned both the acute and convalescent phases of COVID-19. The prospective study material was composed of cDNA or gDNA derived from T cells, B-cell-depleted T cells, or PBMCs. Where available, HLA class I and class II types were taken from metadata supplied by the sample provider and were not determined by assay-based typing. The samples were drawn from the first 160 participants of the ongoing ImmuneRACE study and from roughly 1,300 subjects provided by 6 global collaborators. A freely available public database, intended as a resource for researchers studying the immune response to SARS-CoV-2, is where the repertoires were released. The sample metadata nearly always contained a de-identified subject ID, COVID-19 status, age in years and sex. The dataset comprised deeply sampled blood TCRbeta repertoires from subjects exposed to, actively infected with, or recovered from COVID-19.

Participants in the prospective study were aged roughly 18 to 95 years, lived in some 24 United States geographic areas, and enrolled through a virtual design. Cohort assignment in the prospective study relied on participant-reported clinical history from a screening survey and a study questionnaire. Recovered participants in ImmuneRACE Cohort 3 were defined by two consecutive negative NP/OP PCR tests, clearance by a healthcare professional, or resolution of symptoms. Mobile phlebotomists in the prospective study collected whole blood, serum and a nasopharyngeal or oropharyngeal swab from every participant. Prospective study participants could optionally give additional blood draws and questionnaires over a roughly two-month period. Blood samples from the prospective study were shipped frozen or at room temperature prior to DNA extraction. What the research found in general, with its limitations: The amount of clinical and demographic metadata varied by source and participant and was provided uncurated.

The V and J segments used are TRBV27 and TRBJ2-1, with the identity of the D gene unclear. The origin of this receptor is a man between 18 and 35 years old who had recovered from COVID-19. The sample taken for sequencing was PBMCs or T cells enriched from blood (not recorded which). The CDR3 reads CASSLVALSSYNEQFF. The nucleotides are TGTGCCAGCAGTTTGGTAGCCCTGAGCTCCTACAATGAGCAGTTCTTC.